This is a list of T cell receptor beta chains from one sample in a study of T cell responses to AZD1222 COVID-19 vaccine. Measured with immunoSEQ multiplex PCR; TCRdb has only the in-frame clones, and not every one. The table lists 250,000 to 300,000 clones, around 92% of them singletons, with 0.55% in the top ten. This sample comprised peripheral blood, obtained 28 days after the second AZD1222 dose. Receptor source: an adult who received the AZD1222 COVID-19 vaccine. Each CDR3 is given with its conserved first and last residue. D genes are given only for firm matches. Clone sizes are given selectively: once, few, many, or a class where the clone is expanded.

TRBJ2-7	TRBD2	TRBV2	.	CASRDEGSGGTYEQYF	TGTGCCAGCAGGGATGAGGGTAGCGGGGGAACCTACGAGCAGTACTTC
TRBJ2-7	.	TRBV2	.	CASSEEVAYEQYF	TGTGCCAGCAGTGAAGAAGTGGCCTACGAGCAGTACTTC
TRBJ2-7	.	TRBV12-3/TRBV12-4	.	CASSGTNEQYF	TGTGCCTCGTCCGGCACTAACGAGCAGTACTTC
TRBJ1-2	TRBD1	TRBV24-1	.	CATSDRQGLRGYTF	TGTGCCACCAGTGATCGACAGGGCCTTCGGGGCTACACCTTC
TRBJ2-5	.	TRBV5-1	.	CASSLGRQETQYF	TGCGCCAGCAGCTTGGGCAGACAAGAGACCCAGTACTTC
TRBJ1-2	TRBD1	TRBV24-1	.	CATSDSSGQGTYGYTF	TGTGCCACCAGTGACTCTTCGGGACAGGGGACTTATGGCTACACCTTC
TRBJ1-2	.	TRBV18	.	CASSPWSQGNGYTF	TGTGCCAGCTCACCCTGGTCGCAGGGGAATGGCTACACCTTC
TRBJ1-2	TRBD1	TRBV28	.	CACGPGGGSYGYTF	TGTGCCTGCGGCCCAGGGGGCGGAAGCTATGGCTACACCTTC
TRBJ1-4	.	TRBV30	.	CAWSVGRANEKLFF	TGTGCCTGGAGTGTCGGCAGGGCGAATGAAAAACTGTTTTTT
TRBJ2-7	.	TRBV28	.	CASRPPRTNSYEQYF	TGTGCCAGCAGGCCGCCTCGAACTAACTCCTACGAGCAGTACTTC
TRBJ2-3	TRBD2	TRBV19	.	CASRTSGRATDTQYF	TGTGCCAGTAGGACTAGCGGGAGGGCCACAGATACGCAGTATTTT
TRBJ1-2	.	TRBV11-2	once	CASSPLRGRNGYTF	TGTGCCAGCAGCCCCTTGCGGGGTAGGAATGGCTACACCTTC
TRBJ2-3	.	TRBV2	.	CASRRGTTDTQYF	TGTGCCAGCAGAAGAGGGACCACAGATACGCAGTATTTT
TRBJ1-2	.	TRBV19	.	CASSPRTNYGYTF	TGTGCCAGTAGCCCGCGGACGAACTATGGCTACACCTTC
TRBJ2-7	.	TRBV15	.	CATSSPSSYEQYF	TGTGCCACCAGCAGCCCCAGCTCCTACGAGCAGTACTTC
TRBJ1-2	.	TRBV6-2/TRBV6-3	.	CASSSGSRDGYTF	TGTGCCAGCAGTAGCGGGAGTAGGGATGGCTACACCTTC
TRBJ2-7	TRBD2	TRBV3-1/TRBV3-2	.	CASSQDRLGGYEQYF	TGTGCCAGCAGCCAAGATCGATTGGGGGGGTACGAGCAGTACTTC
TRBJ1-5	TRBD1	TRBV6-5	.	CASSGGTENQPQHF	TGTGCCAGCAGCGGGGGGACAGAAAATCAGCCCCAGCATTTT
TRBJ1-3	TRBD1	TRBV18	.	CASSPGGQGPGNTIYF	TGTGCCAGCTCACCGGGGGGACAGGGACCTGGAAACACCATATATTTT
TRBJ2-7	.	TRBV24-1	.	CATSDSLTYEQYF	TGTGCCACCAGTGACTCCCTGACCTACGAGCAGTACTTC
TRBJ1-6	.	TRBV5-8	.	CASSLGHRNNSPLHF	TGTGCCAGCAGCTTGGGTCACAGGAATAATTCACCCCTCCACTTT
TRBJ1-5	.	TRBV27	.	CASRGLRGIQHF	TGTGCCAGCCGGGGCCTCAGGGGTATCCAGCATTTT
TRBJ1-5	.	TRBV21-1	.	CASSKPRTESNQPQHF	TGTGCCAGCAGCAAACCCAGGACCGAAAGCAATCAGCCCCAGCATTTT
TRBJ2-7	.	TRBV28	once	CASSLRDFTSEQYF	TGTGCCAGCAGTTTACGGGACTTTACTAGCGAGCAGTACTTC
TRBJ1-1	.	TRBV6-2/TRBV6-3	.	CASSYPKVGDPEGTEAFF	TGTGCCAGCAGTTACCCCAAGGTAGGGGACCCTGAGGGAACTGAAGCTTTCTTT
TRBJ2-7	TRBD2	TRBV4-1	.	CASSQDNSGRAPHF	TGCGCCAGCAGCCAAGATAATAGCGGGAGGGCCCCGCACTTC
TRBJ2-7	TRBD1	TRBV28	.	CASSILQGASYEQYF	TGTGCCAGCAGTATTCTGCAGGGGGCCTCCTACGAGCAGTACTTC
TRBJ2-7	TRBD2	TRBV4-1	.	CASSRRSGSEQYF	TGCGCCAGCAGCCGTCGCAGCGGGAGCGAGCAGTACTTC
TRBJ1-5	.	TRBV2	.	CASSVSRGNQPQHF	TGTGCCAGCAGTGTAAGCCGAGGCAATCAGCCCCAGCATTTT
TRBJ1-2	TRBD1	TRBV5-1	.	CASSFGTGTFYGYTF	TGCGCCAGCAGCTTTGGGACAGGGACCTTTTATGGCTACACCTTC
TRBJ2-7	.	TRBV14	.	CASSQIVGSNEQYF	TGTGCCAGCAGCCAAATTGTAGGGAGTAACGAGCAGTACTTC
TRBJ2-1	.	TRBV5-8	.	CASSPDMGVQFF	TGTGCCAGCAGCCCAGACATGGGAGTGCAGTTCTTC
TRBJ2-5	TRBD1	TRBV29-1	.	CSVPTGGRETQYF	TGCAGCGTTCCGACAGGGGGCCGAGAGACCCAGTACTTC
TRBJ1-2	.	TRBV20-1	.	CSASPGYTF	TGCAGTGCTAGCCCAGGCTACACCTTC
TRBJ1-1	.	TRBV2	.	CASSLSQGGNTEAFF	TGTGCCAGCAGCCTCAGCCAGGGTGGGAACACTGAAGCTTTCTTT
TRBJ1-5	.	TRBV6-5	.	CASKPGGGNQPQHF	TGTGCCAGCAAACCTGGGGGTGGCAATCAGCCCCAGCATTTT
TRBJ2-7	TRBD1	TRBV3-1/TRBV3-2	.	CASSQTDRFEQYF	TGTGCCAGCAGCCAAACGGACAGGTTCGAGCAGTACTTC
TRBJ2-2	.	TRBV28	.	CASSLGGGELFF	TGTGCCAGCAGTTTAGGGGGCGGGGAGCTGTTTTTT
TRBJ1-6	TRBD1	TRBV19	.	CASSIRGRGNSPLHF	TGTGCCAGTAGTATCAGGGGGCGCGGTAATTCACCCCTCCACTTT
TRBJ1-4	.	TRBV12-3/TRBV12-4	.	CASTPFEKLFF	TGTGCCAGCACCCCCTTCGAAAAACTGTTTTTT